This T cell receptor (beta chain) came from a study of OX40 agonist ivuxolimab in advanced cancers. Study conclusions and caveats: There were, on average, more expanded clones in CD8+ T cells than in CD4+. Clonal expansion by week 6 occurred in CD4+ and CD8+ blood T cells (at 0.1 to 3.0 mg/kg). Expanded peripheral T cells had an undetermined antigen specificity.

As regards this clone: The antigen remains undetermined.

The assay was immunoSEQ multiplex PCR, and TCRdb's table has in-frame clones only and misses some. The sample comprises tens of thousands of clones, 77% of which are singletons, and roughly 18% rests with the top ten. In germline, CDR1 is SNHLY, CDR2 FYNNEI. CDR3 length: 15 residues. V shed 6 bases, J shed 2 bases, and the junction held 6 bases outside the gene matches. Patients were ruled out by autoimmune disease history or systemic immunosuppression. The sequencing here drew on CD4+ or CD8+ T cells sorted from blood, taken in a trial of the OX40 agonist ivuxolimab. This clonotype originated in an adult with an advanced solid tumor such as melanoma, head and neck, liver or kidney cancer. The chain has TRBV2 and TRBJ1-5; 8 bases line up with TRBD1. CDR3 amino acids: CASRTGVGGNQPQHF. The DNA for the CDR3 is TGTGCCAGCAGGACAGGGGTAGGGGGCAATCAGCCCCAGCATTTT.